One and the same sample provided the 30 T cell receptor beta chains below, sequenced in a study of Graves' ophthalmopathy and Graves' hyperthyroidism. RNA served as the template for amplifying TCR beta CDR3 regions. First-round RT-PCR with HTBI primers preceded a second-round multiplex PCR. One entry per CDR3 protein results from TCRdb running MiXCR on the multiplex PCR reads. There are about 740,000 distinct CDR3 sequences in the sample; roughly two fifths occur only once, and 44% lies in the top ten. Sequenced input: peripheral blood. The receptors derive from an adult man with Graves' ophthalmopathy.

This clonotype was detected a few times. The chain couples TRBV6-1 to TRBJ2-3; D may be TRBD1 or TRBD2 (5 bases each). Deletions cut 8 bases from V and 2 bases from J, with 17 bases between. The CDR3 spans 15 residues. Germline lookup yields CDR1 MNHNS and CDR2 SASEGT. The CDR3 bases are TGTGCCAGCGTGACCGGGGACGCGGTCACAGATACGCAGTATTTT. As protein: CASVTGDAVTDTQYF.

This clonotype was counted at least ten times. The chain recombines TRBV10-2 with TRBJ1-1; TRBD1 might be the D (6 bases). Germline CDR1 WSHSY, CDR2 SAAADI. This CDR3 has 15 residues. The V and J ends lost 7 bases and 4 bases respectively, with 19 bases between them. The CDR3 sequence: CASIQRGGLTTEAFF. The CDR3 DNA reads as TGCGCCAGCATCCAAAGGGGGGGCTTGACCACTGAAGCTTTCTTT.

There are a few counts of this clonotype. The J gene is TRBJ1-1, the V gene TRBV6-5; TRBD1 is a possible D gene (6 bases). CDR1 and CDR2 (germline): MNHEY, SVGAGI. The CDR3 contains 12 residues. Trimming stripped 6 bases from V and 11 bases from J, with 16 bases between. The CDR3 spells CASRAGELRAFF. The CDR3, as DNA: TGTGCCAGCAGAGCAGGGGAACTTCGGGCTTTCTTT.

This sequence joins TRBV28 and TRBJ2-5, with 8 bases lining up with TRBD2. J was trimmed by 9 bases and V by 6 bases; bases with no gene match: 9. The CDR3 spans 13 residues. Germline CDR1 MDHEN, CDR2 SYDVKM. The CDR3 here is CASRAAGVGAQYF. CDR3 in DNA: TGTGCCAGCAGGGCAGCGGGGGTCGGGGCCCAGTACTTC.

There are a few counts of this clonotype. The gene calls are TRBV20-1 and TRBJ1-5, with 9 positions matching TRBD1. The CDR3 is 14 residues long. Germline V gene data show CDR1 as DFQATT and CDR2 as SNEGSKA (reference sequence). The trim removed 6 bases at V and 9 bases at J, leaving 12 bases unmatched. The CDR3 loop is CSARARTGDPPQHF. The CDR3 nucleotides read TGCAGTGCCCGCGCCAGGACAGGGGATCCGCCCCAGCATTTT.

This clonotype was seen a handful of times. This CDR3 is CASSPALGNSNQPQHF. DNA for the CDR3: TGTGCCAGCAGTCCCGCCCTGGGGAACTCGAATCAGCCCCAGCATTTT. The chain has TRBV2 and TRBJ1-5; D uncertain. Trimming removed 5 bases at V and 4 bases at J, with 18 bases between. CDR1 is SNHLY and CDR2 is FYNNEI in the germline V gene. There are 16 residues in the CDR3.

The rearrangement uses TRBV9 and TRBJ2-7; perhaps TRBD1 as D (8 bases). CDR1 is SGDLS and CDR2 is YYNGEE in the germline V gene. The CDR3 covers 15 residues. V lost 2 bases to trimming and J lost 2 bases, with 14 bases between them. The CDR3 DNA reads as TGTGCCAGCAGCGTCTCACAGGGGGGGCCCTACGAGCAGTACTTC. Translation: CASSVSQGGPYEQYF.

The chain recombines TRBV20-1 with TRBJ1-1; tentatively, D is TRBD1 (6 bases). Germline V CDR1 and CDR2: DFQATT, SNEGSKA (reference sequence). V was pared by 6 bases and J by 5 bases, with 16 bases between. The CDR3 is 13 residues long. DNA of the CDR3: TGCAGTGCCGGGGGGGCAGGGGTAACTGAAGCTTTCTTT. It translates to CSAGGAGVTEAFF.

The chain has TRBV6-5 and TRBJ2-7, with a weak D call TRBD1 (6 bases). Germline CDR1 reads MNHEY; CDR2 reads SVGAGI. The CDR3 has 14 amino acids. The V end was cut by 5 bases, the J end by 1 base, with 12 bases between. The chain's CDR3 is CASSRQVASYEQYF. CDR3 bases: TGTGCCAGCAGTCGACAGGTTGCATCCTACGAGCAGTACTTC.

This clonotype has at least ten counts. Mismatch with germline at one junction end may stem from a read error. The V gene is TRBV10-3, the J gene TRBJ2-7; D call uncertain. Germline V gene data show CDR1 as ENHRY and CDR2 as SYGVKD. CDR3 length equals 13 residues. The CDR3 DNA sequence: TGTGCCAGCAGTTACTCGTTCGACTACGAGCAGTACTTC. It is translated as CASSYSFDYEQYF.

This clonotype was counted ten times or more. The rearrangement uses TRBV12-3 or TRBV12-4 and TRBJ1-5, with 9 bases identical to TRBD1. V lost 6 bases to trimming and J lost 6 bases; unmatched junction nucleotides: 9. The CDR3 spans 15 residues. CDR3 DNA sequence: TGTGCCAGCAGCCCTACAGGGGGCGCAGGTCAGCCCCAGCATTTT. It codes for CASSPTGGAGQPQHF.

The chain carries TRBV4-3 and TRBJ2-7; 12 bases align to TRBD2. The CDR3 is 17 residues long. The germline CDR1 and CDR2 sequences are LGHNA and YSLEER. The V segment lost 0 bases and the J segment 3 bases; nucleotides outside the gene matches: 6. The CDR3 loop reads CASSQDHLAGGNYEQYF. The DNA for the CDR3 is TGCGCCAGCAGCCAAGATCATCTAGCGGGAGGGAACTACGAGCAGTACTTC.

This clonotype was found many times. The chain has TRBV12-3 or TRBV12-4 and TRBJ1-1; 7 bases align to TRBD1. Losses at the gene ends were 7 bases for V and 0 bases for J; bases not matched to a gene: 5. The length of the CDR3 is 14 residues. Here the CDR3 reads CASTLTGMNTEAFF. The DNA for the CDR3 is TGTGCCAGCACTTTGACAGGGATGAACACTGAAGCTTTCTTT.

The chain combines TRBV29-1 with TRBJ1-4; the D gene is possibly TRBD1 (6 bases). Germline lookup yields CDR1 SQVTM and CDR2 ANQGSEA. The germline V and J ends were trimmed by 7 bases and 8 bases, with 20 bases remaining between them. The length of the CDR3 is 14 residues. The CDR3: CSGYGAGENEKLFF. The DNA of the CDR3 is TGCAGCGGGTATGGGGCAGGGGAAAACGAAAAACTGTTTTTT.

Notes on this clonotype: One end of the junction is discordant with germline, which a read error may explain. The rearrangement uses TRBV24-1 and TRBJ1-5; a possible D gene is TRBD1 (6 bases). There are 15 residues in the CDR3. Germline CDR1 KGHDR, CDR2 SFDVKD. The CDR3 nucleotides read TGTGCCAGCAGTTTATCGTGGCAGGGGCACCAGCCCCAGCATTTT. Protein: CASSLSWQGHQPQHF.

The CDR3 DNA is TGTGCCATCAGTGAACGGGACTACTCCTACGAGCAGTACTTC. It codes for CAISERDYSYEQYF. The chain uses TRBV10-3 and TRBJ2-7; 7 bases are shared with TRBD2. This CDR3 contains 14 residues. The germline gives CDR1 ENHRY, CDR2 SYGVKD. V shed 3 bases and J 0 bases; nucleotides not matched to a gene: 2.

J is TRBJ2-5 and V is TRBV7-9, with 12 bases lining up with TRBD1. CDR3 length equals 20 residues. The V and J ends lost 4 bases and 1 base, in that order; junction bases with no gene match: 16. From germline, CDR1 is SEHNR and CDR2 FQNEAQ (reference sequence). CDR3 nucleotides: TGTGCCAGCAGCTCAAAAGACCGAGCCCCGGGACAGGGGGCCCAAGAGACCCAGTACTTC. It yields the protein CASSSKDRAPGQGAQETQYF.

The chain links TRBV25-1 to TRBJ1-1, with 8 bases that match TRBD1. This CDR3 has 16 residues. Germline CDR1 reads MGHDK; CDR2 reads SYGVNS. V lost 6 bases to trimming and J lost 5 bases; unmatched junction nucleotides: 14. Here the CDR3 reads CASSFLWGRGQTEAFF. CDR3 bases: TGTGCCAGCAGCTTCTTATGGGGCAGGGGGCAGACTGAAGCTTTCTTT.

This sequence joins TRBV20-1 and TRBJ2-2, with TRBD2 matching 8 bases. J lost 4 bases, V lost 1 base, and 8 bases had no gene match. The CDR3 is made up of 16 amino acids. The germline V gene encodes CDR1 DFQATT and CDR2 SNEGSKA (reference sequence). In DNA, the CDR3 is TGCAGTGCTAGAGGACAGGCGGGGGGCCGCACCGGGGAGCTGTTTTTT. As protein: CSARGQAGGRTGELFF.

The V and J genes are TRBV2 and TRBJ2-7, with 10 positions matching TRBD1. The CDR3 is 13 amino acids. Germline CDR1 and CDR2: SNHLY and FYNNEI. Trimming removed 7 bases from V and 6 bases from J; junction bases left unmatched: 6. The CDR3 here is CASNRDRGTEQYF. CDR3 DNA: TGTGCCAGCAACCGGGACAGGGGAACCGAGCAGTACTTC.

About this clonotype itself: A read error is likely, as this CDR3 ends without the conserved phenylalanine or tryptophan. Because the CDR3's place on the DNA is in doubt, the DNA is left out and the CDR3 is given as listed by TCRdb. The V gene is TRBV7-9, the J gene TRBJ2-2; the table gives TRBD2 as D, unverified against the DNA. The CDR3 contains 8 residues when both ends are counted. CDR1 and CDR2 from the germline V gene are SEHNR and FQNEAQ (reference sequence). The CDR3 loop is CASSQERQ.

About this clonotype: The CDR3 carries no conserved terminal phenylalanine or tryptophan, so it likely arises from a read error. The chain uses TRBV4-3 and TRBJ2-7, with D perhaps matching TRBD1 (6 bases). Trimming took off 6 bases at V and 4 bases at J, with 19 bases between the two ends. Germline CDR1 is LGHNA and CDR2 is YSLEER. The CDR3 loop spans 15 amino acids. CDR3 region: CASSRLSTGDYEQYL. The CDR3 coding sequence is TGCGCCAGCAGTCGTTTGTCGACAGGCGATTACGAGCAGTACCTC.

The sample holds a few counts of this clonotype. This chain links TRBV15 with TRBJ2-3, with D possibly TRBD2 on 6 matching bases. This CDR3 spans 16 amino acids. Germline V gene data show CDR1 as LNHNV and CDR2 as YYDKDF (reference sequence). With 3 bases removed from V and 1 base from J, the gap between germline ends came to 14 bases. The CDR3 DNA is TGTGCCACCAGCAGCACTTGGGGGGATGGCACAGATACGCAGTATTTT. Protein product: CATSSTWGDGTDTQYF.

This clonotype came up a few times. A much larger clone lies a single base off, so this may be a read error. This chain joins TRBV7-9 and TRBJ2-6; no definite D call. V was shortened by 4 bases and J by 2 bases, with 9 bases between the two germline ends. CDR1 and CDR2 from the germline V gene are SEHNR and FQNEAQ (reference sequence). The CDR3 spans 15 residues. The CDR3 loop is CASSSHVAGANVLTF. Written as DNA, the CDR3 is TGTGCCAGCAGCTCTCACGTTGCTGGGGCCAACGTCCTGACTTTC.

The chain has TRBV7-2 and TRBJ1-2; D might be TRBD1 (6 bases). Germline-derived CDR1 and CDR2 are SGHTA and FQGNSA. The ends were cut back, 7 bases at V and 2 bases at J, with 14 bases in the middle. This CDR3 has 14 amino acids. The CDR3 DNA sequence: TGTGCCAGCACCAGGCAGGGGTTCAACTATGGCTACACCTTC. The encoded protein is CASTRQGFNYGYTF. Full variable domain (missing parts from reference TRBV7-2 and TRBJ1-2): GAGVSQSPSNKVTEKGKDVELRCDPISGHTALYWYRQSLGQGLEFLIYFQGNSAPDKSGLPSDRFSAERTGGSVSTLTIQRTQQEDSAVYLCASTRQGFNYGYTFGSGTRLTVV.

The chain is built from TRBV20-1 and TRBJ1-6, with TRBD1 identical over 8 bases. Germline V gene data show CDR1 as DFQATT and CDR2 as SNEGSKA (reference sequence). The CDR3 totals 16 residues. Trimming at V came to 1 base and at J to 7 bases, leaving 9 bases not matched to a gene. The CDR3 DNA follows: TGCAGTGCTAGAGGGGCAGGGGGCGTCCTAAATTCACCCCTCCACTTT. Translating gives CSARGAGGVLNSPLHF.

A remark on this clonotype: A read error may produce the germline difference seen at one junction end. The chain combines TRBV7-9 with TRBJ1-4; D unresolved. The germline CDR1 and CDR2 sequences are SEHNR and FQNEAQ (reference sequence). The CDR3 totals 14 residues. As DNA, the CDR3 is TGTGCCAGCACCCAGGAGGCAACTAATGAAAAACTGCTTTTT. Translation gives CASTQEATNEKLLF. The full variable domain, its missing parts supplied by reference TRBV7-9 and TRBJ1-4, is DTGVSQNPRHKITKRGQNVTFRCDPISEHNRLYWYRQTLGQGPEFLTYFQNEAQLEKSRLLSDRFSAERPKGSFSTLEIQRTEQGDSAMYLCASTQEATNEKLLFGSGTQLSVL.

In its sample, this clonotype was seen a few times. V and J are TRBV27 and TRBJ1-2; the match to TRBD1 covers 8 bases. V was pared by 7 bases and J by 8 bases, with 12 bases of the junction left unmatched. Per germline, CDR1 MNHEY and CDR2 SMNVEV (reference sequence). This CDR3 region has 14 residues. The CDR3 reads CASTYAGGAAGYTF. The CDR3 region has the DNA TGTGCCAGCACCTATGCAGGGGGCGCGGCGGGCTACACCTTC.

With regard to this clonotype: This sequence may be a read error, since a much larger clone differs from it by one base. The genes are TRBV11-2 and TRBJ2-6; 7 bases are shared with TRBD1. The CDR3 contains 18 residues. The ends lost 8 bases at V and 0 bases at J; junction bases unmatched: 13. Germline assignment: CDR1 SGHAT and CDR2 FQNNGV. CDR3 sequence: CASRLRTGTFSGANVLTF. For the CDR3, the DNA is TGTGCCAGCCGCCTCCGGACAGGAACCTTCTCTGGGGCCAACGTCCTGACTTTC.

This clonotype was recorded many times. V and J are TRBV10-3 and TRBJ1-2, with D unclear. CDR1 and CDR2 (germline): ENHRY, SYGVKD. V was shortened by 10 bases and J by 8 bases, with 20 bases between the two germline ends. This CDR3 region has 13 residues. DNA for the CDR3: TGTGCCAGCATGACATGGACGAGAGGCGGCTACACCTTC. Its protein is CASMTWTRGGYTF.